The 13 T cell receptor beta chains in this list originate from one sample, sequenced in a study of T cells in Graves' hyperthyroidism and ophthalmopathy. The CDR3 regions of TCR beta were amplified from RNA transcripts. HTBI primers were the set used in a first-round RT-PCR of the TCR CDR3. TCRdb processed the multiplex PCR reads anew with MiXCR; each CDR3 protein has one entry. The sample records about 500,000 distinct CDR3 sequences, 13% to 15% being singletons. The sequenced sample was blood. The source is a woman under 30 with Graves' hyperthyroidism.

This rearrangement joins TRBV30 to TRBJ1-1; TRBD1 might be the D (5 bases). The CDR3 is made up of 13 amino acids. Germline V gives CDR1 GTSNPN, CDR2 SVGIG (reference sequence). V lost 5 bases to trimming and J lost 3 bases, with 13 bases between them. As DNA, the CDR3 is TGTGCCTGGTCACCAGGGAAGGACACTGAAGCTTTCTTT. Protein sequence: CAWSPGKDTEAFF.

This clonotype was recorded at least ten times. At one end, the junction sequence differs from germline, possibly due to a read error. The chain joins TRBV11-2 to TRBJ2-1; a weak D match, TRBD2 (5 bases). CDR1 and CDR2 from the germline V gene are SGHAT and FQNNGV. The CDR3 consists of 16 residues. CDR3 sequence (DNA): TGTGCCAACAGCTTAGGGTCGGAGGCCTCCTACAATGAGCAGTTCTTC. Protein product: CANSLGSEASYNEQFF.

The chain couples TRBV9 to TRBJ1-5; no definite D call. The germline V gene has CDR1 SGDLS and CDR2 YYNGEE. This CDR3 is 15 amino acids long. The germline V and J ends were trimmed by 1 base and 7 bases, with 15 bases remaining between them. The chain's CDR3 is CASSVSLDSSQPQHF. The CDR3 coding sequence is TGTGCCAGCAGCGTATCCCTGGATTCTTCCCAGCCCCAGCATTTT.

The gene calls are TRBV25-1 and TRBJ2-3, with D perhaps matching TRBD1 (5 bases). The CDR3 spans 15 residues. The ends were cut back, 4 bases at V and 4 bases at J, with 15 bases in the middle. CDR1 is MGHDK and CDR2 is SYGVNS in the germline V gene. DNA of the CDR3: TGTGCCAGCAGTGGACAGTACAAGGTTTCAGATACGCAGTATTTT. It is translated as CASSGQYKVSDTQYF. The variable domain in full, with the rest retrieved from reference TRBV25-1 and TRBJ2-3, is EADIYQTPRYLVIGTGKKITLECSQTMGHDKMYWYQQDPGMELHLIHYSYGVNSTEKGDLSSESTVSRIRTEHFPLTLESARPSHTSQYLCASSGQYKVSDTQYFGPGTRLTVL.

This clonotype came up many times. The V and J genes are TRBV20-1 and TRBJ2-2, with 8 bases fitting TRBD2. The CDR3 consists of 16 residues. V was pared by 3 bases and J by 3 bases, with 9 bases of the junction left unmatched. Per the germline V gene, CDR1 is DFQATT and CDR2 is SNEGSKA (reference sequence). CDR3 sequence: CSASNLFGRDTGELFF. DNA for the CDR3: TGCAGTGCTAGTAATCTCTTCGGGAGGGACACCGGGGAGCTGTTTTTT.

In this sample, this clonotype turned up many times. This chain joins TRBV30 and TRBJ1-2; D might be TRBD1 (6 bases). V gave up 0 bases and J gave up 2 bases, with 7 bases separating them. The CDR3 sequence is 13 residues long. In germline, CDR1 is GTSNPN, CDR2 SVGIG (reference sequence). The CDR3 here is CAWSVDRNYGYTF. CDR3 sequence (DNA): TGTGCCTGGAGTGTGGACAGAAACTATGGCTACACCTTC.

The gene calls are TRBV6-5 and TRBJ1-2; D perhaps matches TRBD1 (6 bases). This CDR3 is 15 amino acids long. The germline CDR1 and CDR2 sequences are MNHEY and SVGAGI. Trimming took off 4 bases at V and 4 bases at J, with 16 bases between the two ends. The CDR3 region is CASSSRRGYGYGYTF. CDR3 sequence (DNA): TGTGCCAGCAGTTCTCGCAGGGGCTATGGCTATGGCTACACCTTC.

This clonotype was detected ten times or more. The chain employs TRBV20-1 and TRBJ1-4; D gene uncertain. The CDR3 totals 13 residues. The germline gives CDR1 DFQATT, CDR2 SNEGSKA (reference sequence). V lost 6 bases and J lost 4, with 12 bases in between. CDR3 DNA sequence: TGCAGTGCCGCCTCTGCTGGTAATGAAAAACTGTTTTTT. Protein sequence: CSAASAGNEKLFF.

This clonotype was seen many times. V and J are TRBV5-1 and TRBJ2-3; 13 nucleotides agree with TRBD2. V dropped 4 bases and J dropped 3; count of bases not matched to a gene: 5. Germline CDR1 SGHRS, CDR2 YFSETQ. The CDR3 loop spans 16 amino acids. The CDR3 DNA is TGCGCCAGCAGCCCCGGACTAGCGGGAGCGACAGATACGCAGTATTTT. Its translation: CASSPGLAGATDTQYF.

This clonotype was seen many times. The genes are TRBV12-3 or TRBV12-4 and TRBJ1-2; D might be TRBD1 (6 bases). This CDR3 is built from 14 residues. V lost 7 bases, J lost 5 bases, and 17 bases lay in between. The CDR3 here is CASTRSRQVYGYTF. In nucleotides, the CDR3 is TGTGCCAGCACCCGATCCCGACAGGTTTATGGCTACACCTTC.

This clonotype came up many times. The chain has TRBV6-1 and TRBJ2-1; D assignment may be TRBD1 or TRBD2 (5 bases each). This CDR3 contains 16 residues. Germline-derived CDR1 and CDR2 are MNHNS and SASEGT. Trimming removed 4 bases at V and 0 bases at J, with 13 bases between. CDR3 sequence: CASSVGTASSYNEQFF. For the CDR3, the DNA is TGTGCCAGCAGTGTGGGGACGGCGAGCTCCTACAATGAGCAGTTCTTC.

In its sample, this clonotype was seen many times. V gene TRBV19 combines with J gene TRBJ2-5; D is perhaps TRBD2 (5 bases). The CDR3 spans 14 residues. V lost 4 bases and J lost 2, with 11 bases in between. Germline CDR1 LNHDA, CDR2 SQIVND (reference sequence). This CDR3 reads CASSTGNKQETQYF. The CDR3 nucleotides are TGTGCCAGTAGTACCGGGAATAAACAAGAGACCCAGTACTTC.

V usage is TRBV12-3 or TRBV12-4 and J usage is TRBJ1-2, with unresolved D. V was pared by 3 bases and J by 0 bases, with 8 bases between. The CDR3 spans 14 residues. The DNA of the CDR3 is TGTGCCAGCAGTTTTAGGAGGGCTAACTATGGCTACACCTTC. This gives the protein CASSFRRANYGYTF.